The subject of this entry is one T cell receptor (beta chain). What it binds is unknown. A junction end diverges from the germline sequence, so it may reflect a read error. Unique molecular identifiers tagged the TCR beta cDNA libraries. Via MiXCR, TCRdb re-called the PCR reads, giving one row per CDR3 protein. Among roughly 410,000 distinct CDR3 sequences, 30% to 45% were seen once, and the ten largest hold 13%. This specimen belongs to a study of post-analysis software for immune sequencing data. The study, taken as a whole, reports: Normalized Chao1 diversity was significantly lower in multiple sclerosis patients than in controls. In patients, TRBV5-6, TRBV5-1 and TRBV20-1 belonged to roughly 5 TRBV segments found more frequently than in controls. Samples from one preparation batch, clustered by F measure, grouped strongly together.

Germline V CDR1 and CDR2: LGHNA, YSLEER. CDR3 size: 14 residues. The sequenced sample was blood. The chain is built from TRBV4-3 and TRBJ1-2; D remains ambiguous. The origin of this receptor is a girl between 5 and 17 years old with multiple sclerosis. CDR3 sequence reads: CASRQDRVSGGYTF. Here the CDR3 DNA reads TGCGCCAGCAGGCAAGATAGGGTATCGGGTGGCTACACCTTC.